This T cell receptor beta chain comes out of a study of CD8 T cells in Susac syndrome. Study at large: Susac syndrome patients were untreated, on corticosteroids with some adding intravenous immunoglobulin, or on intravenous immunoglobulin only. Overall study findings and caveats: Where Susac syndrome CD4+ T cell repertoires were concerned, no clonal expansion was evident.

About this clonotype itself: Its antigen is as yet unknown.

Negative isolation was used for CD8+ and CD4+ T cells, and FACS enrichment was applied to TEMRA cells. Random hexamers were used to reverse transcribe the RNA input (roughly 0.5 to 1 ug). Amplification of TCR beta CDR3 was carried out by immunoSEQ multiplex PCR, which covered 54 Vbeta and 13 Jbeta segments. TCRdb re-called the immunoSEQ multiplex PCR reads with MiXCR, one entry per CDR3 protein. The sample yields 170,000 or so distinct CDR3 sequences, 90% to 97% seen once. V was trimmed by 3 bases and J by 14 bases, leaving 19 bases between them. Germline-derived CDR1 and CDR2 are LGHNA and YSLEER. This CDR3 has 13 amino acids.

Source material: CD4+ T cells from PBMCs. The chain is built from TRBV4-3 and TRBJ2-5, with D unclear. This receptor was identified in a human donor with Susac syndrome. CDR3 region: CASSHLEAGRVYF. DNA of the CDR3: TGCGCCAGCAGCCATCTTGAAGCCGGAAGGGTCTACTTC.